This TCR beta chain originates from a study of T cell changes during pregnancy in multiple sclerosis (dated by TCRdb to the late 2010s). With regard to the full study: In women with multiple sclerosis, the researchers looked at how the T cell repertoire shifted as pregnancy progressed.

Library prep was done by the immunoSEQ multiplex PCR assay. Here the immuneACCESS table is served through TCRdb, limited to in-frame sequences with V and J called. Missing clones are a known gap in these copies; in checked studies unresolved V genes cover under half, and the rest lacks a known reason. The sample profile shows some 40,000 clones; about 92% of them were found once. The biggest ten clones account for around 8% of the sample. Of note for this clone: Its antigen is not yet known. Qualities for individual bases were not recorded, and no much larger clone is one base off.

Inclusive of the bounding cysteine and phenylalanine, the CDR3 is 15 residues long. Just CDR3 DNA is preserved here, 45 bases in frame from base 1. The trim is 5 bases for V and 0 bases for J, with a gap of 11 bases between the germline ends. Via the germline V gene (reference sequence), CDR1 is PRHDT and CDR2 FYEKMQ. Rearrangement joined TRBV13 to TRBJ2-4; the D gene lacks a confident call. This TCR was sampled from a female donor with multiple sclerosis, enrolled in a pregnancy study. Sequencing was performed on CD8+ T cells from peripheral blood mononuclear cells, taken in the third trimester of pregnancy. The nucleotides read TGTGCCAGCAGCCCCGGAGTTTTAGCCAAAAACATTCAGTACTTC. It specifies CASSPGVLAKNIQYF.